The T cell receptor (delta chain) under discussion was sequenced for a study of gamma-delta chains in newborns, infants, children (dated by TCRdb to about 2019). About the full investigation: According to the study title, microbial exposure causes polyclonal expansion of innate gammadelta T cells right after birth. Right after human newborns were born, the researchers looked at the way microbial exposure shaped their populations of innate gammadelta T cells.

This clone was counted between two and nine times. The antigen it binds to is not known. The sample holds no much larger clone one base away, and base qualities are not on file. From the cysteine through the phenylalanine, the CDR3 covers 16 amino acids. This entry keeps only the CDR3 DNA: 48 bases, framed from base 1. Trimmed from V: 0 bases; trimmed from J: 3 bases; junction bases lacking a gene match: 1. The germline V gene specifies GEAIGNYY as CDR1 and EKD as CDR2. Sequenced using an Illumina MiSeq. TCRdb reran clone calling on the public reads with CATT; rows sharing one DNA sequence were then combined. The table for this sample lists 5,000 or so delta-chain clones; around 5% of them were counted only once. 9.5% to 12% of the sample comes from the top ten.

The sequence joins TRDV2 to TRDJ3, with TRDD3 matching 7 junction bases. Sequenced input: blood. The sequence came from a child who was a newborn, infant or young child, either healthy, febrile or measles-vaccinated (not recorded which). The nucleotide sequence reads as follows: TGTGCCTGTGACACCTGGGGATACTGGGACACCCGACAGATGTTTTTC. Translation gives CACDTWGYWDTRQMFF.